This record concerns one TCR beta chain sequence. Its antigen remains unknown. These data are taken from a study of beta chain features in type 1 diabetes. General study results and limits: Researchers reported that naive, central memory and Treg TCRB repertoires appeared more similar in patients than in healthy donors.

Cell sorting via CD45RO/CCR7/CD25/CD127/CD95/CD27 was performed to obtain CD4+ naive, central memory, regulatory and stem cell-like memory cells. Reverse transcribing all isolated RNA meant expressed TCRB transcripts were sequenced. Clones were sequenced by immunoSEQ multiplex PCR, and TCRdb holds only the in-frame ones, with some missing. Here the sample spans around 180,000 clones, approximately 13% being singletons. CDR1 MDHEN and CDR2 SYDVKM come from the germline V gene. The CDR3 loop spans 11 amino acids. Between the trimmed V and J ends, which lost 10 bases and 4 bases, there was a span of 10 bases.

The sequence was collected from a woman younger than 35 in good health. V usage is TRBV28 and J usage is TRBJ1-2; D is unresolved. Source material: central memory CD4+ T cells from blood. The CDR3 DNA follows: TGTGCCACCACCCTAAGCTATGGCTACACCTTC. It translates to CATTLSYGYTF.